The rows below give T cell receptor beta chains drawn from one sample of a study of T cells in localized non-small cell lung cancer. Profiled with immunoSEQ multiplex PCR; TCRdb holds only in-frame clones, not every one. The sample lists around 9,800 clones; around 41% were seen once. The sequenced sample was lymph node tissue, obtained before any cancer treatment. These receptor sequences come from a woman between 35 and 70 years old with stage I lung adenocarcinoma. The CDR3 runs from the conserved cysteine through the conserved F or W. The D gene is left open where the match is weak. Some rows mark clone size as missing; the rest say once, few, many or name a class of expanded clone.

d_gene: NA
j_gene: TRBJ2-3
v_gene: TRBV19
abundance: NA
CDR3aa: CASSMSRPPDTQYF
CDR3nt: TGTGCCAGTAGTATGTCTAGGCCCCCAGATACGCAGTATTTT

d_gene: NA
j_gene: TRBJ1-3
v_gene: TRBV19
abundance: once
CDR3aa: CASDGRLGNTIYF
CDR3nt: TGTGCCAGCGACGGACGATTGGGAAACACCATATATTTT

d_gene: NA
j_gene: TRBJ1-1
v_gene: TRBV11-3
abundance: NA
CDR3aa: CASSSPGRGDTEAFF
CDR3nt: TGTGCCAGCAGCTCCCCCGGACGGGGAGACACTGAAGCTTTCTTT

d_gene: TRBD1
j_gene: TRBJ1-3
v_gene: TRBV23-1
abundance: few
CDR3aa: CASSQDLIPGQGTGNTIYF
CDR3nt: TGCGCCAGCAGCCAAGATCTCATACCGGGACAGGGAACTGGAAACACCATATATTTT

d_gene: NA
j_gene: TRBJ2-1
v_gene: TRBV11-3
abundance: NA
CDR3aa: CASSSYGATYNEQFF
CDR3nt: TGTGCCAGCAGCTCCTACGGGGCTACCTACAATGAGCAGTTCTTC

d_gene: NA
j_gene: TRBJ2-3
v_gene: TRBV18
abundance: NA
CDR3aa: CASSREIPDTQYF
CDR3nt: TGTGCCAGCTCAAGGGAGATTCCAGATACGCAGTATTTT

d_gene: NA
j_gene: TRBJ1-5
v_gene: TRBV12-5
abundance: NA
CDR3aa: CASGAEYQPQHF
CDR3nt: TGTGCTAGTGGGGCAGAGTATCAGCCCCAGCATTTT

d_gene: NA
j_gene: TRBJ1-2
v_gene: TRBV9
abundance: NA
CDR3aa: CASSEESPEYGYTF
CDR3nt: TGTGCCAGCAGCGAAGAGAGCCCAGAATATGGCTACACCTTC

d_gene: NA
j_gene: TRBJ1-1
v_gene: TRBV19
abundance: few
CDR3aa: CASQDRLNTEAFF
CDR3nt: TGTGCCAGTCAGGACCGATTGAACACTGAAGCTTTCTTT

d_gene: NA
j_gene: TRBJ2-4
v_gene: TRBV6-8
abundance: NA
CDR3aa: CASSSTGTALAKNIQYF
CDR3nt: TGTGCCAGCAGTTCCACCGGGACGGCACTAGCCAAAAACATTCAGTACTTC

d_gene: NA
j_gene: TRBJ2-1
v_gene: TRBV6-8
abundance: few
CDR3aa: CASSSLEGRNEQFF
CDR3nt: TGTGCCAGCAGCTCCCTAGAGGGGCGAAATGAGCAGTTCTTC

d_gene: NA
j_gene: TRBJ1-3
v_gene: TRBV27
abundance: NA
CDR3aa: CASSPGRFSGNTIYF
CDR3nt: TGTGCCAGCAGTCCCGGCCGCTTCTCTGGAAACACCATATATTTT

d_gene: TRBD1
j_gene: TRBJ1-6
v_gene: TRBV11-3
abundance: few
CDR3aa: CASSLLSQGGRSPLHF
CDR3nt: TGTGCCAGCAGCTTGTTGTCGCAGGGGGGAAGATCACCCCTCCACTTT

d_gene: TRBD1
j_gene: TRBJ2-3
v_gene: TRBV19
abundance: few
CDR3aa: CASRDRGTDTQYF
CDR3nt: TGTGCCAGTAGGGACAGGGGGACAGATACGCAGTATTTT

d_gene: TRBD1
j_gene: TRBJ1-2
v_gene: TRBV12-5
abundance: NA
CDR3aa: CASGRGTGGFGYTF
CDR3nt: TGTGCTAGTGGCCGGGGGACAGGGGGCTTTGGCTACACCTTC

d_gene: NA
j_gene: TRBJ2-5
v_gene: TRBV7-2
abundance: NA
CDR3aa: CASSQPTVGDQETQYF
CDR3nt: TGTGCCAGCAGCCAGCCGACAGTTGGGGACCAAGAGACCCAGTACTTC

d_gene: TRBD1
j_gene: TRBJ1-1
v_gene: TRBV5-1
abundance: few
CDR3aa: CASSPDRVNTEAFF
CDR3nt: TGCGCCAGCAGCCCGGACAGGGTGAACACTGAAGCTTTCTTT

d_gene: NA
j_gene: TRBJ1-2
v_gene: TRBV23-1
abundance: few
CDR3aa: CASSQDVMGNYGYTF
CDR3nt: TGCGCCAGCAGCCAAGATGTAATGGGGAACTATGGCTACACCTTC

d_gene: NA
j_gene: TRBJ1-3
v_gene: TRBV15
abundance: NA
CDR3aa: CATNSQTGPGNTIYF
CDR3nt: TGTGCCACCAACAGCCAGACAGGTCCCGGAAACACCATATATTTT

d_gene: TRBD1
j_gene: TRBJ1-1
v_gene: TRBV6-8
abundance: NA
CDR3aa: CASSLYTGGGTEAFF
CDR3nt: TGTGCCAGCAGTCTATATACAGGGGGCGGCACTGAAGCTTTCTTT

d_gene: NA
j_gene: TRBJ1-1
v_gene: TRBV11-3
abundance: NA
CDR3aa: CASSLVGEANTEAFF
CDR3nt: TGTGCCAGCAGCTTAGTTGGGGAGGCGAACACTGAAGCTTTCTTT

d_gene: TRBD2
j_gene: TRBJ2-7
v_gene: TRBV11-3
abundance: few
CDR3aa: CASSLEGTSGVYEQYF
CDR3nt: TGTGCCAGCAGCTTAGAAGGGACTAGTGGGGTCTACGAGCAGTACTTC

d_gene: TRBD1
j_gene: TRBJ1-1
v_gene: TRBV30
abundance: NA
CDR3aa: CACDAGGWTEAFF
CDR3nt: TGTGCCTGTGACGCAGGGGGTTGGACTGAAGCTTTCTTT

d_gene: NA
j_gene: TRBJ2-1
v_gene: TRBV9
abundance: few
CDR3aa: CASSVEGFNYNEQFF
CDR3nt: TGTGCCAGCAGCGTAGAGGGCTTTAACTACAATGAGCAGTTCTTC

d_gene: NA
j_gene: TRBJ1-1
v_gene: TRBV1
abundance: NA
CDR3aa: CASSHLRARQKGNTEAFF
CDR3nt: TGCGCCAGCAGCCACCTCAGGGCTCGGCAGAAGGGGAACACTGAAGCTTTCTTT

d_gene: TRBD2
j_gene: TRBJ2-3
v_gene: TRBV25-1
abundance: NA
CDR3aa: CASSEWRGELDTQYF
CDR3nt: TGTGCCAGCAGTGAATGGCGGGGGGAGTTAGATACGCAGTATTTT

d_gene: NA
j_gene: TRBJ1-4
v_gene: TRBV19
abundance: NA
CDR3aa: CASSPLGGGNEKLFF
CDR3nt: TGTGCCAGTAGTCCCCTGGGGGGGGGCAATGAAAAACTGTTTTTT

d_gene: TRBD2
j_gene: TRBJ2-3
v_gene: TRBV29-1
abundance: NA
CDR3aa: CSGNGLASPDTQYF
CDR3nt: TGCAGCGGCAATGGACTAGCAAGTCCGGATACGCAGTATTTT

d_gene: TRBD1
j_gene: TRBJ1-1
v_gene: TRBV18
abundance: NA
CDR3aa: CASSRGQGANTEAFF
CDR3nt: TGTGCCAGCTCCCGGGGACAGGGGGCGAACACTGAAGCTTTCTTT

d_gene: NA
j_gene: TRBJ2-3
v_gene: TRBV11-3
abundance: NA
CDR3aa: CASRKSGGGTDTQYF
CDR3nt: TGTGCCAGCCGAAAATCTGGAGGGGGGACAGATACGCAGTATTTT

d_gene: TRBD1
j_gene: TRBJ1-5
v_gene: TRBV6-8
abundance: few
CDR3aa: CASSLTGEGQPQHF
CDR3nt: TGTGCCAGCAGTTTAACAGGGGAGGGTCAGCCCCAGCATTTT

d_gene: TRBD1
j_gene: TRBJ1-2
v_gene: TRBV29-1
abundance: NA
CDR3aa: CSDETGGYGYTF
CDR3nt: TGCAGCGACGAAACAGGGGGCTATGGCTACACCTTC

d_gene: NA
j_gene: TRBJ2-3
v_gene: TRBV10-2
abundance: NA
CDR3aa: CASSDRTAVTSTDTQYF
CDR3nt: TGCGCCAGCAGTGACCGGACAGCCGTAACTAGCACAGATACGCAGTATTTT

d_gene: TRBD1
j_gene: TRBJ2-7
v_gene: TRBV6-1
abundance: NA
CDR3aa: CASSEGSGTVYEQYF
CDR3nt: TGTGCCAGCAGTGAAGGGTCCGGGACAGTCTACGAGCAGTACTTC

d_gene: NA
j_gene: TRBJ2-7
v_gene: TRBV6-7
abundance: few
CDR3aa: CASSEGQGAYEQYF
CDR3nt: TGTGCCAGCAGTGAAGGTCAGGGAGCGTACGAGCAGTACTTC

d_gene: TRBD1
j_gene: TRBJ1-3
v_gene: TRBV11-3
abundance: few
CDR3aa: CASSSTGAGNTIYF
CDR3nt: TGTGCCAGCAGCTCGACAGGGGCTGGAAACACCATATATTTT

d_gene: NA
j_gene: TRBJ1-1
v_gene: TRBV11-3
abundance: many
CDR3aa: CASSLDWSRTYEAFF
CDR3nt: TGTGCCAGCAGCTTAGATTGGTCCAGAACATATGAAGCTTTCTTT

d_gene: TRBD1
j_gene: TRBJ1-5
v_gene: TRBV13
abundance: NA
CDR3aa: CASRPDRSYHGPQHF
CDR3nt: TGTGCCAGCAGACCGGACAGGTCGTATCATGGGCCCCAGCATTTT

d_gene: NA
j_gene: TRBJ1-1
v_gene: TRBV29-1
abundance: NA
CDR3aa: CSVPHTTGQPNTEAFF
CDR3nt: TGCAGCGTTCCCCACACTACAGGACAACCGAACACTGAAGCTTTCTTT

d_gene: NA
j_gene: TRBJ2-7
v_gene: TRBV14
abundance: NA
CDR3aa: CASSQVRGNEQYF
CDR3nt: TGTGCCAGCAGCCAAGTTCGGGGGAACGAGCAGTACTTC

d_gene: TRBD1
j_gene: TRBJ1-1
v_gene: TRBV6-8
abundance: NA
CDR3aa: CASSDRDRRTPFF
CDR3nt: TGTGCCAGCAGTGACCGGGACAGGCGCACCCCTTTCTTT

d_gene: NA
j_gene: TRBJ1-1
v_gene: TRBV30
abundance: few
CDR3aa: CAWSPLEGRATEAFF
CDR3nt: TGTGCCTGGAGCCCTTTGGAGGGAAGGGCCACTGAAGCTTTCTTT

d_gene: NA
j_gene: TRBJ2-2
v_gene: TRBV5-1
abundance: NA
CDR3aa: CASRLDSRMNTGELFF
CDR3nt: TGCGCCAGCAGACTCGACTCCCGCATGAACACCGGGGAGCTGTTTTTT

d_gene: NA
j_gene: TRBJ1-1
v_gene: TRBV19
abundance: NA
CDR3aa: CASSIDQGSLYGTFF
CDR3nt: TGTGCCAGTAGTATAGATCAGGGGAGCCTCTACGGAACTTTCTTT

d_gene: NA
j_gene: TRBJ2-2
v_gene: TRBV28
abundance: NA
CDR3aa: CASSSGTANTGELFF
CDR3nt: TGTGCCAGCAGTTCCGGGACGGCGAACACCGGGGAGCTGTTTTTT

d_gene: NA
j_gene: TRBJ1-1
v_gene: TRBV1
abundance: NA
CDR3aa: CASSQSRPLGGTEAFF
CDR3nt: TGCGCCAGCAGCCAAAGTCGCCCTTTGGGAGGCACTGAAGCTTTCTTT